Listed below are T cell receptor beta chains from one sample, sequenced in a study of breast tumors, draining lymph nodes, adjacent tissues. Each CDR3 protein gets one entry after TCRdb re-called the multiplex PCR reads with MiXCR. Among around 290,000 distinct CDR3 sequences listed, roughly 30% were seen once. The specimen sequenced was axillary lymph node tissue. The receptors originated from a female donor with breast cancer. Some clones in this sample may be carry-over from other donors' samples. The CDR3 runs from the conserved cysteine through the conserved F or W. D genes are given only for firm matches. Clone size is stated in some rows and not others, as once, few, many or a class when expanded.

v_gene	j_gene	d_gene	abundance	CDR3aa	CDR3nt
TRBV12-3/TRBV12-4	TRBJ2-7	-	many	CASSYLETYEQYF	TGTGCCAGCAGTTACTTGGAGACCTACGAGCAGTACTTC
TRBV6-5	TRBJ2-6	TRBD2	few	CASSHGRGAGANVLTF	TGTGCCAGCAGCCACGGGCGGGGGGCTGGGGCCAACGTCCTGACTTTC
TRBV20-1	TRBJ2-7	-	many	CSAHRRGVHEQYF	TGCAGTGCTCATCGGAGGGGGGTTCACGAGCAGTACTTC
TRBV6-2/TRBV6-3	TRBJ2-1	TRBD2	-	CASSPRASGRKNYNEQFF	TGTGCCAGCAGCCCCCGGGCTAGCGGGAGGAAAAACTACAATGAGCAGTTCTTC
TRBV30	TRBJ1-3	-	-	CACGQFSGNTIYF	TGTGCCTGTGGTCAATTCTCTGGAAACACCATATATTTT
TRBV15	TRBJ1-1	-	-	CATSTRDSNTEAFF	TGTGCCACCAGCACCCGGGACTCGAACACTGAAGCTTTCTTT
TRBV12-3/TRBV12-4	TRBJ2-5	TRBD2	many	CASRPSTGLAGGPETQYF	TGTGCCAGCAGACCCTCCACCGGACTAGCGGGAGGGCCTGAGACCCAGTACTTC
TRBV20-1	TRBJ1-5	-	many	CSAHSGGDQPQHF	TGCAGTGCCCATTCCGGGGGAGATCAGCCCCAGCATTTT
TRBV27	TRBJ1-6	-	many	CASRGPRGSPLHF	TGTGCCAGCAGGGGGCCTCGAGGCTCACCCCTCCACTTT
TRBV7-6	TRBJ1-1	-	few	CASSLAGYTEAFF	TGTGCCAGCAGCTTAGCGGGGTACACTGAAGCTTTCTTT
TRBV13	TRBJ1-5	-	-	CASSTEGGEETQHF	TGTGCCAGCAGTACCGAAGGGGGTGAGGAGACCCAGCATTTT
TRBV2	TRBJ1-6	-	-	CTSRDSRPLHF	TGTACCAGCAGAGATTCCAGGCCCCTCCACTTT
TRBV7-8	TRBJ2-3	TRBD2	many	CASSPYRTSGRAGGQYF	TGTGCCAGCAGCCCTTACAGGACTAGCGGGAGGGCCGGCGGGCAGTATTTT
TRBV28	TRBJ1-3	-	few	CASRGMLGNTIYF	TGTGCCAGCAGGGGGATGTTGGGAAACACCATATATTTT
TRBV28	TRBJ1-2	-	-	CASSPDSGSYGYTF	TGTGCCAGCTCCCCCGACAGCGGCTCCTATGGCTACACCTTC
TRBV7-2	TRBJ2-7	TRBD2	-	CASSPRAGANYEQYF	TGTGCCAGCAGCCCTAGGGCGGGAGCGAACTACGAGCAGTACTTC
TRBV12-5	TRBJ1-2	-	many	CASGTAITNYGYTF	TGTGCTAGTGGGACAGCCATAACTAACTATGGCTACACCTTC